The 4 T cell receptor beta chains reported below all come from one sample, sequenced in a study of blood T cell repertoires in COVID-19. The data were produced by immunoSEQ multiplex PCR, yet TCRdb's version contains in-frame clones alone and is incomplete. The sample yields 200,000 to 250,000 clones, 70% to 90% seen once. The sequencing sample was made of peripheral blood. Receptors were obtained from an elderly man with acute or convalescent COVID-19.

The chain carries TRBV5-1 and TRBJ2-2; TRBD2 matches at 9 bases. Germline values: CDR1 SGHRS, CDR2 YFSETQ. The CDR3 runs 19 residues. Losses at the gene ends were 0 bases for V and 8 bases for J; bases not matched to a gene: 17. CDR3 nucleotide sequence: TGCGCCAGCAGCTTGGATAGGCTAGCGGGAATGCATGTCGCGGGGGAGCTGTTTTTT. Amino acids: CASSLDRLAGMHVAGELFF.

The chain is built from TRBV6-5 and TRBJ1-5; D not certain. The V end lost 4 bases, the J end lost 4 bases, and 17 bases lay between the germline ends. Germline V gene data show CDR1 as MNHEY and CDR2 as SVGAGI. This CDR3 region has 16 residues. Here the CDR3 reads CASSSFRASGNQPQHF. The CDR3 DNA is TGTGCCAGCAGTTCCTTCCGGGCCAGCGGGAATCAGCCCCAGCATTTT.

The J gene is TRBJ2-4, the V gene TRBV21-1; the table assigns TRBD1, which was not confirmed against the DNA. TRBV21-1 is marked as a pseudogene. The CDR3 spans 15 residues. DNA for the CDR3: TGTGCCAGCAGCAAAGGGGTCAGGGGGCGCGACATTCAGTACTTC. As protein: CASSKGVRGRDIQYF.

The V call is TRBV7-2, the J call TRBJ2-7; TRBD2 matches 14 bases. This CDR3 is built from 18 residues. Germline lookup yields CDR1 SGHTA and CDR2 FQGNSA. J gave up 0 bases and V 5 bases, and 9 bases lay outside the gene matches. The CDR3 protein is CASSPGLGLAGGSYEQYF. The CDR3 nucleotides read TGTGCCAGCAGCCCGGGACTAGGACTAGCGGGGGGCTCCTACGAGCAGTACTTC.